The 13 T cell receptor beta chains in this list originate from one sample, sequenced in a study of cytomegalovirus exposure and HLA in healthy donors. The PCR used 60 Vbeta and 13 Jbeta primers. The repertoire was sequenced with immunoSEQ multiplex PCR; TCRdb's copy has only in-frame clones and lacks some. Of about 73,000 clones in the sample, over 60% were seen once. The sequencing sample was made of PBMCs. Receptors were obtained from a male donor in good health and CMV-seronegative.

The rearrangement uses TRBV2 and TRBJ2-7, with D perhaps matching TRBD1 (5 bases). Between the trimmed V and J ends, which lost 6 bases and 5 bases, there was a span of 20 bases. The CDR3 has 15 amino acids. Per the germline V gene, CDR1 is SNHLY and CDR2 is FYNNEI. CDR3 sequence reads: CASSRTAREVNEQYF. CDR3 coding DNA: TGTGCCAGCAGCCGAACGGCCAGGGAAGTGAACGAGCAGTACTTC.

The gene calls are TRBV5-1 and TRBJ1-2; a possible D gene is TRBD1 (6 bases). Germline V CDR1 and CDR2: SGHRS, YFSETQ. V lost 3 bases to trimming and J lost 6 bases, with 18 bases between them. The CDR3 loop spans 15 amino acids. Written as DNA, the CDR3 is TGCGCCAGCAGCTCGACGGCACAGGGAGTCCATGGCTACACCTTC. Its translation is CASSSTAQGVHGYTF.

J is TRBJ1-1 and V is TRBV6-1, with D unclear. Germline V CDR1 and CDR2: MNHNS, SASEGT. V was cut by 4 bases and J by 8 bases, with 23 bases left in between. This CDR3 has 16 amino acids. CDR3 loop: CASSGFRGREGIEAFF. In DNA form, the CDR3 reads TGTGCCAGCAGTGGATTCCGCGGACGCGAGGGTATAGAAGCTTTCTTT.

This chain uses TRBV5-1 with TRBJ2-5; the match to TRBD2 covers 9 bases. The trim removed 4 bases at V and 5 bases at J, leaving 3 bases unmatched. Germline CDR1 SGHRS, CDR2 YFSETQ. The CDR3 extends over 13 amino acids. In DNA, the CDR3 is TGCGCCAGCAGCCCCGCGGGGGGGGAGACCCAGTACTTC. Translating it yields CASSPAGGETQYF.

This clone was recorded once. This rearrangement joins TRBV6-1 to TRBJ2-1; no clear D gene. The length of the CDR3 is 12 residues. Germline CDR1 is MNHNS and CDR2 is SASEGT. Trimming removed 4 bases from V and 9 bases from J, with 10 bases in between. CDR3 sequence reads: CASSVNRVEQFF. The CDR3 DNA is TGTGCCAGCAGTGTCAACCGGGTTGAGCAGTTCTTC.

With respect to this clone: One end of the junction does not line up with germline, which may come from a read error. The same CDR3 also results from other DNA sequences found in this sample. The gene calls are TRBV2 and TRBJ2-1, with D possibly matching TRBD1 (5 bases). Germline V CDR1 and CDR2: SNHLY, FYNNEI. This CDR3 is built from 14 residues. The CDR3 DNA reads TGTGCCAGCAAGCGCTTCAGGGAAACTGGTGAGCAATTCTTC. Translating it yields CASKRFRETGEQFF. The variable domain in full, with the rest retrieved from reference TRBV2 and TRBJ2-1, is EPEVTQTPSHQVTQMGQEVILRCVPISNHLYFYWYRQILGQKVEFLVSFYNNEISEKSEIFDDQFSVERPDGSNFTLKIRSTKLEDSAMYFCASKRFRETGEQFFGPGTRLTVL.

This clone was seen a handful of times. This rearrangement joins TRBV27 to TRBJ2-7; D is unclear. Germline V lookup: CDR1 MNHEY, CDR2 SMNVEV (reference sequence). This CDR3 spans 14 amino acids. Trimming removed 2 bases at V and 1 base at J, with 9 bases between. The CDR3 is CASSLNRVSYEQYF. For the CDR3, the DNA is TGTGCCAGCAGTTTAAACAGAGTTTCCTACGAGCAGTACTTC.

This sequence joins TRBV7-2 and TRBJ2-7; D is unclear. The CDR3 has 13 residues. V was clipped by 1 base and J by 1 base, with 5 bases between them. Looked up from germline, CDR1 is SGHTA and CDR2 is FQGNSA. The CDR3, as DNA: TGTGCCAGCAGCTTAGACTTATCCTACGAGCAGTACTTC. This gives the protein CASSLDLSYEQYF.

This clone was observed a handful of times. V is TRBV5-6 and J is TRBJ2-3; D might be TRBD2 (5 bases). Trimming took off 0 bases at V and 0 bases at J, with 8 bases between the two ends. CDR1 and CDR2 from the germline V gene are SGHDT and YYEEEE. This CDR3 has 15 residues. This CDR3 is CASSLGLTSTDTQYF. The CDR3 DNA sequence: TGTGCCAGCAGCTTGGGACTAACAAGCACAGATACGCAGTATTTT. The variable domain in full, completed from reference TRBV5-6 and TRBJ2-3, reads DAGVTQSPTHLIKTRGQQVTLRCSPKSGHDTVSWYQQALGQGPQFIFQYYEEEERQRGNFPDRFSGHQFPNYSSELNVNALLLGDSALYLCASSLGLTSTDTQYFGPGTRLTVL.

This chain connects TRBV27 to TRBJ1-1, with D unresolved. V was clipped by 1 base and J by 0 bases, with 12 bases between them. The CDR3 contains 16 residues. Germline V gene data show CDR1 as MNHEY and CDR2 as SMNVEV (reference sequence). The CDR3 DNA reads TGTGCCAGCAGTTTATACGGGAACAATATGAACACTGAAGCTTTCTTT. This encodes CASSLYGNNMNTEAFF.

With regard to this clone: At the DNA level, this CDR3 is encoded by other sequences in the same sample as well. The rearrangement uses TRBV9 and TRBJ1-1, with no clear D. The germline CDR1 and CDR2 sequences are SGDLS and YYNGEE. V dropped 4 bases and J dropped 1 base, with 8 bases sitting between them. The CDR3 is 13 residues long. The CDR3 here is CASSPRGNTEAFF. The DNA of the CDR3 is TGTGCCAGCAGCCCCCGAGGGAACACTGAAGCTTTCTTT. Using reference TRBV9 and TRBJ1-1 for the parts outside the CDR3, the full variable domain is DSGVTQTPKHLITATGQRVTLRCSPRSGDLSVYWYQQSLDQGLQFLIQYYNGEERAKGNILERFSAQQFPDLHSELNLSSLELGDSALYFCASSPRGNTEAFFGQGTRLTVV.

This rearrangement joins TRBV18 to TRBJ1-5, with 8 bases that match TRBD1. J lost 5 bases, V lost 5 bases, and 2 bases had no gene match. The CDR3 covers 13 residues. From germline, CDR1 is KGHSH and CDR2 LQKENI. The chain's CDR3 is CASSTGGHQPQHF. DNA for the CDR3: TGTGCCAGCTCAACAGGGGGACATCAGCCCCAGCATTTT.

The V and J genes are TRBV2 and TRBJ2-1; D unclear. Trimming took 7 bases from V and 1 from J, leaving 11 bases between them. The CDR3 extends over 14 amino acids. CDR1 is SNHLY and CDR2 is FYNNEI in the germline V gene. The CDR3 DNA reads as TGTGCCAGCATACCGCAGATGTCCTACAATGAGCAGTTCTTC. Translating gives CASIPQMSYNEQFF.